The T cell receptor beta chain described here comes from a study of blood T cell repertoires in COVID-19. CDR3 length: 15 amino acids. V shed 5 bases and J 7 bases; nucleotides not matched to a gene: 5. From germline, CDR1 is SGHNT and CDR2 YYREEE (reference sequence). In its sample, this clone was seen a few times. Produced via immunoSEQ multiplex PCR; TCRdb's table is partial and in-frame only. Of 140,000 to 150,000 clones detected, more than 80% appear once; the ten largest clones hold roughly 4.5%. The receptor was derived from a human donor in a cohort sampled during active COVID-19. The chain has TRBV5-4 and TRBJ2-1; 14 bases are shared with TRBD2. Sequenced material: peripheral blood. The CDR3 spells CASRSGTSGRNEQFF. In DNA, the CDR3 is TGTGCCAGCAGATCCGGGACTAGCGGGAGAAATGAGCAGTTCTTC. The variable domain in full, with the rest retrieved from reference TRBV5-4 and TRBJ2-1, is ETGVTQSPTHLIKTRGQQVTLRCSSQSGHNTVSWYQQALGQGPQFIFQYYREEENGRGNFPPRFSGLQFPNYSSELNVNALELDDSALYLCASRSGTSGRNEQFFGPGTRLTVL.